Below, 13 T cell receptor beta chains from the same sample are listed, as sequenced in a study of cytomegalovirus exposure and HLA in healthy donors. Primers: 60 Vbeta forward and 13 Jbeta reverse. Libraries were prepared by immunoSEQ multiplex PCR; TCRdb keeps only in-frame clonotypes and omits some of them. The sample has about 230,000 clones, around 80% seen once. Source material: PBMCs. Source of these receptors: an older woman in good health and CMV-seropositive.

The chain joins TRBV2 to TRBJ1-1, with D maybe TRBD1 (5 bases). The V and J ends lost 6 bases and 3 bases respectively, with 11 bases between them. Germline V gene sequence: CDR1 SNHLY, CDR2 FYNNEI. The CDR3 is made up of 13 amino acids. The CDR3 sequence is CASRVGGDTEAFF. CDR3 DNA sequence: TGTGCCAGCAGGGTTGGAGGGGACACTGAAGCTTTCTTT.

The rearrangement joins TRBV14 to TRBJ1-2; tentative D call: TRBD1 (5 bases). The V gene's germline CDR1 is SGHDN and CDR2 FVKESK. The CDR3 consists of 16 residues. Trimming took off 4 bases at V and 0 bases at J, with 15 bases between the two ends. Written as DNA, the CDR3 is TGTGCCAGCAGCCCCAAGTGGGGGGAAGCTAACTATGGCTACACCTTC. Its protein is CASSPKWGEANYGYTF.

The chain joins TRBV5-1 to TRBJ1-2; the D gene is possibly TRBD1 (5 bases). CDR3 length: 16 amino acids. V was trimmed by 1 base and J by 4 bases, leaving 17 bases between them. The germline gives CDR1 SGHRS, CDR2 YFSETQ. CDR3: CASSLQPGEHGYGYTF. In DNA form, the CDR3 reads TGCGCCAGCAGCTTGCAGCCGGGGGAACACGGCTATGGCTACACCTTC.

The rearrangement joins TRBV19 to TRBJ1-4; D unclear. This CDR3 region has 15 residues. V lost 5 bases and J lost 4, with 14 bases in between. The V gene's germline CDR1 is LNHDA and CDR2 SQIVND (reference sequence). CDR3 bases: TGTGCCAGTAGTTTCCGCGGGAGTTATAATGAAAAACTGTTTTTT. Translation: CASSFRGSYNEKLFF.

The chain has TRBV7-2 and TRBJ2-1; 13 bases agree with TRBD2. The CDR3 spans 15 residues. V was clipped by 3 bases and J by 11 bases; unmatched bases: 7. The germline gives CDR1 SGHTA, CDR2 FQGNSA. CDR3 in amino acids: CASSFEGTSGTQQFF. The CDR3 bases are TGTGCCAGCAGCTTTGAAGGGACTAGCGGGACCCAGCAGTTCTTC.

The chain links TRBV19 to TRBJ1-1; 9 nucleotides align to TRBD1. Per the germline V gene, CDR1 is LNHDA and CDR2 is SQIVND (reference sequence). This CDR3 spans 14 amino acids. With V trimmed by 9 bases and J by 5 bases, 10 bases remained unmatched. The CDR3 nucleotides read TGTGCCAGCGCCGGGACAGGGAAGGATACTGAAGCTTTCTTT. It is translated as CASAGTGKDTEAFF.

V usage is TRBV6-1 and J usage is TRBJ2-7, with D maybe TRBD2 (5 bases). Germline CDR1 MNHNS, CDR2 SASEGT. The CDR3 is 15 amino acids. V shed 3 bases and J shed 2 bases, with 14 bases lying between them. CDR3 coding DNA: TGTGCCAGCAGTGACCCAGCGCTGGGAGCCTACGAGCAGTACTTC. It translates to CASSDPALGAYEQYF.

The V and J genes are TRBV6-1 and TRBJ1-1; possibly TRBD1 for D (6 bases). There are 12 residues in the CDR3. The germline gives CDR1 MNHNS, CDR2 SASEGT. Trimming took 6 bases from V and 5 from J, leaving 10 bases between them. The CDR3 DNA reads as TGTGCCAGCAGAGGACAGAGGACTGAAGCTTTCTTT. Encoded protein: CASRGQRTEAFF.

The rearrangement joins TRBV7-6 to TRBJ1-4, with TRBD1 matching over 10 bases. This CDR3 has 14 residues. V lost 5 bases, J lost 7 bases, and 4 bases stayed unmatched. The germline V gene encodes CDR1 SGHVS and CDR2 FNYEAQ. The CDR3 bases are TGTGCCAGCAGCCCTAGGACAGGGGGTGAAAAACTGTTTTTT. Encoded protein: CASSPRTGGEKLFF.

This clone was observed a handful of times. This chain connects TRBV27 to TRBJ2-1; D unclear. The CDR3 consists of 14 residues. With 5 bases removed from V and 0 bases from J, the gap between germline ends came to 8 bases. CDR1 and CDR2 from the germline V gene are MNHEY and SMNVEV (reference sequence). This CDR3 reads CASSRGSSYNEQFF. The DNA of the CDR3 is TGTGCCAGCAGTCGAGGCAGCTCCTACAATGAGCAGTTCTTC.

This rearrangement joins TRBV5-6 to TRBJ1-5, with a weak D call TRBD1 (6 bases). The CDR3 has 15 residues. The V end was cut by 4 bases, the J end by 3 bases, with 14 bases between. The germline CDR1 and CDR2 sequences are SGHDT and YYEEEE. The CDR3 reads CASSTQTGFNQPQHF. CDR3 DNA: TGTGCCAGCAGCACCCAGACAGGCTTCAATCAGCCCCAGCATTTT. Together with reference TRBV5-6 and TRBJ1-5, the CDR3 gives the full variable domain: DAGVTQSPTHLIKTRGQQVTLRCSPKSGHDTVSWYQQALGQGPQFIFQYYEEEERQRGNFPDRFSGHQFPNYSSELNVNALLLGDSALYLCASSTQTGFNQPQHFGDGTRLSIL.

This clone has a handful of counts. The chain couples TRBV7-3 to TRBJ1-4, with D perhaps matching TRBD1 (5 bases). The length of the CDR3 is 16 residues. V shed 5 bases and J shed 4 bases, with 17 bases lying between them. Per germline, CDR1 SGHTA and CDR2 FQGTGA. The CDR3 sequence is CASSPLGGSLNEKLFF. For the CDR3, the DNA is TGTGCCAGCAGCCCCCTCGGGGGTTCCCTTAATGAAAAACTGTTTTTT. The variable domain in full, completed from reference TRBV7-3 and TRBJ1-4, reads GAGVSQTPSNKVTEKGKYVELRCDPISGHTALYWYRQSLGQGPEFLIYFQGTGAADDSGLPNDRFFAVRPEGSVSTLKIQRTERGDSAVYLCASSPLGGSLNEKLFFGSGTQLSVL.

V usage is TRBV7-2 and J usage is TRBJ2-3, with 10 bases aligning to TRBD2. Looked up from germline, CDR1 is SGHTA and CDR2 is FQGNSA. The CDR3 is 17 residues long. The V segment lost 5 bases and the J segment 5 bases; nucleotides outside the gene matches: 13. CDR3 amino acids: CASSLNPSGRGRDTQYF. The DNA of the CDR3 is TGTGCCAGCAGCCTAAACCCGAGCGGGAGGGGCCGAGATACGCAGTATTTT.